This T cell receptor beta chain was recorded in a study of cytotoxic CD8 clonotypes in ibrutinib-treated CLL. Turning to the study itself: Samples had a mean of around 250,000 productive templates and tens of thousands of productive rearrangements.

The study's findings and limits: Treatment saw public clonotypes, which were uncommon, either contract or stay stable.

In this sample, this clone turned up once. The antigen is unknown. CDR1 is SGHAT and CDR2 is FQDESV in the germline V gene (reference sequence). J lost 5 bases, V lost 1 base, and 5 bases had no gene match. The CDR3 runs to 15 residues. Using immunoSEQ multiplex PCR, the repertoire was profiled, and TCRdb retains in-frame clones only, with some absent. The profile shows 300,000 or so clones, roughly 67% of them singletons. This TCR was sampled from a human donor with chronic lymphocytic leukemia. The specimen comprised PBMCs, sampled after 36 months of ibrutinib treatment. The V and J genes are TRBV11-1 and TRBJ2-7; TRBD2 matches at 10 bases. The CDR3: CASSLELAGANEQYF. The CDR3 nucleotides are TGTGCCAGCAGCTTAGAGCTAGCGGGAGCTAACGAGCAGTACTTC.